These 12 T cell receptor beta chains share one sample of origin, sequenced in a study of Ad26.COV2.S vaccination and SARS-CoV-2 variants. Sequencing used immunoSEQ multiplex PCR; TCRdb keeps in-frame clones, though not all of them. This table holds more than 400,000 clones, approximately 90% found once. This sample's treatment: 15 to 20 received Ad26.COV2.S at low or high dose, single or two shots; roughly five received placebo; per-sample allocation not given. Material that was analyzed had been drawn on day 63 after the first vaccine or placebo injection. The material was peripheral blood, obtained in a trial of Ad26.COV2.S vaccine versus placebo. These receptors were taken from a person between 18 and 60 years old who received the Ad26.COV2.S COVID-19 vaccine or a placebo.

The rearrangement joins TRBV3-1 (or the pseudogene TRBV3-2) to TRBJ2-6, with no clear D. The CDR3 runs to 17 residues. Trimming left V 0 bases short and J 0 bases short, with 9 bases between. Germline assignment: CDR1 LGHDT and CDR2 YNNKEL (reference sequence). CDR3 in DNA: TGTGCCAGCAGCCAAGAGGGCAGGTTCTCTGGGGCCAACGTCCTGACTTTC. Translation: CASSQEGRFSGANVLTF.

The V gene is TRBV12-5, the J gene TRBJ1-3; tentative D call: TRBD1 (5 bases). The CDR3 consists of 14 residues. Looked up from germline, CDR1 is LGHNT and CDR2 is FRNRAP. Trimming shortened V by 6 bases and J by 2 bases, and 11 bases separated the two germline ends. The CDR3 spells CASGPGTPGNTIYF. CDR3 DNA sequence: TGTGCTAGTGGCCCCGGGACCCCTGGAAACACCATATATTTT.

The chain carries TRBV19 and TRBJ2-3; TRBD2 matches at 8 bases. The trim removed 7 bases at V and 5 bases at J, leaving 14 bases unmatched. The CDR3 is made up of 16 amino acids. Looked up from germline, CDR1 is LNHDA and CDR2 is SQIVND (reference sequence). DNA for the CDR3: TGTGCCAGTAAATCGCAAGGAGCGGGGGTTTTAGATACGCAGTATTTT. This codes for CASKSQGAGVLDTQYF.

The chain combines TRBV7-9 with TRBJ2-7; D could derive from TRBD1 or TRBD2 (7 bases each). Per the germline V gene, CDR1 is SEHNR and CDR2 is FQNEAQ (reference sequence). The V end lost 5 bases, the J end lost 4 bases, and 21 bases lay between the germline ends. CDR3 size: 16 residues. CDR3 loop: CASSPSGEGARYEQYF. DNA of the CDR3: TGTGCCAGCAGCCCCTCCGGGGAGGGGGCAAGGTACGAGCAGTACTTC.

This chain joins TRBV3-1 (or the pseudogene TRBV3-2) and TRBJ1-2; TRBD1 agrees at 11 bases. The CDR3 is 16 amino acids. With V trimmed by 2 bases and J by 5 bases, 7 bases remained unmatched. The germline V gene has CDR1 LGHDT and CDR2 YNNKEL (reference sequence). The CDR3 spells CASSQHGTGGLYGYTF. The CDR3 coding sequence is TGTGCCAGCAGCCAACATGGGACAGGGGGGCTTTATGGCTACACCTTC.

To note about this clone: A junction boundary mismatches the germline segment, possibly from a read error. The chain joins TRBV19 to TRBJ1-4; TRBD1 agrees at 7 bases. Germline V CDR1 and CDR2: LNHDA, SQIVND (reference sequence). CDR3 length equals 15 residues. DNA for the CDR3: TGTGCCAGTAGTATTTACGACAGGGCTAACGAAAAACTGTTTTTT. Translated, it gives CASSIYDRANEKLFF.

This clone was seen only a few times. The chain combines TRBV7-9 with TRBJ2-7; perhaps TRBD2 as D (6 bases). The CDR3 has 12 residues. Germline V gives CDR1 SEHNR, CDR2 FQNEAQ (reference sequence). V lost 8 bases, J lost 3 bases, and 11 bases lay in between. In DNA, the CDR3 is TGTGCCAGCGTGGGAGGTAACTACGAGCAGTACTTC. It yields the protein CASVGGNYEQYF.

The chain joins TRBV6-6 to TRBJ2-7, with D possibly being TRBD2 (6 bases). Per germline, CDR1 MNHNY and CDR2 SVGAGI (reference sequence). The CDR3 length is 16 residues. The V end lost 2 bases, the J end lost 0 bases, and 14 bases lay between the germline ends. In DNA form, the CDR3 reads TGTGCCAGCAGTTACGGCGGGGCTTCAAGCTCCTACGAGCAGTACTTC. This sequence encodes CASSYGGASSSYEQYF.

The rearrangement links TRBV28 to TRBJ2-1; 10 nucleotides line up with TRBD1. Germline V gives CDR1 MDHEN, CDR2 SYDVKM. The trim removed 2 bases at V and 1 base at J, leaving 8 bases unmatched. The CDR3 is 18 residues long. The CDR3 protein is CASSLVLLGQGSYNEQFF. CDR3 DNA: TGTGCCAGCAGTTTAGTCCTACTGGGACAGGGGTCCTACAATGAGCAGTTCTTC.

The chain's CDR3 is CASSQDSPPQGLGTGELFF. The DNA of the CDR3 is TGCGCCAGCAGCCAAGATTCCCCACCCCAGGGGCTGGGAACCGGGGAGCTGTTTTTT. The V and J genes are TRBV4-3 and TRBJ2-2; possibly TRBD1 for D (6 bases). V lost 0 bases, J lost 5 bases, and 22 bases lay in between. The CDR3 contains 19 residues. Germline V lookup: CDR1 LGHNA, CDR2 YSLEER.

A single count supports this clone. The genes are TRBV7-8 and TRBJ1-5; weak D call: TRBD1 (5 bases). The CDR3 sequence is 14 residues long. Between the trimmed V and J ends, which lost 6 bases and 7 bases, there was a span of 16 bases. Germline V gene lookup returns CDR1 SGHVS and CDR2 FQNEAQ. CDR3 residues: CASSSSRVDQPQHF. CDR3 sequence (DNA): TGTGCCAGCAGTTCCTCCAGGGTCGACCAGCCCCAGCATTTT.

The CDR3 reads CASSYLRAGAGEAFF. Written as DNA, the CDR3 is TGTGCCAGCAGCTATTTAAGGGCAGGAGCAGGTGAAGCTTTCTTT. V is TRBV7-2 and J is TRBJ1-1, with D unclear. V was shortened by 4 bases and J by 7 bases, with 19 bases between the two germline ends. This CDR3 is 15 amino acids long. The V gene's germline CDR1 is SGHTA and CDR2 FQGNSA. Supplemented by reference TRBV7-2 and TRBJ1-1, the full variable domain reads GAGVSQSPSNKVTEKGKDVELRCDPISGHTALYWYRQSLGQGLEFLIYFQGNSAPDKSGLPSDRFSAERTGGSVSTLTIQRTQQEDSAVYLCASSYLRAGAGEAFFGQGTRLTVV.